The entry that follows covers one T cell receptor (beta chain) sequence. The protocol was immunoSEQ multiplex PCR, while the TCRdb copy is restricted to in-frame clones and leaves out a portion. The sample contains fewer than 30,000 clones, around nine tenths of which appear only once. The data derive from a study of T cells in narcolepsy. CDR1 and CDR2 (germline): KGHSH, LQKENI. V was cut by 5 bases and J by 5 bases, with 11 bases left in between. The CDR3 extends over 13 amino acids. The source material was CD45RA- memory CD4+ T cells from PBMCs. This chain links TRBV18 with TRBJ2-3, with no clear D. The receptor comes from a human donor with narcolepsy. Here the CDR3 DNA reads TGTGCCAGCTCATTGCTAGTAGGAGATACGCAGTATTTT. Its translation: CASSLLVGDTQYF. Based on the CDR3 plus reference TRBV18 and TRBJ2-3, the full variable domain is NAGVMQNPRHLVRRRGQEARLRCSPMKGHSHVYWYRQLPEEGLKFMVYLQKENIIDESGMPKERFSAEFPKEGPSILRIQQVVRGDSAAYFCASSLLVGDTQYFGPGTRLTVL.